The next 27 T cell receptor beta chains were all read from a single sample in a study of human T cells and chemical hapten exposure. Specified time point: healthy volunteer bleed at 2 weeks. Total RNA was isolated from whole blood that had not been fractionated. Via MiXCR, TCRdb re-called the RACE reads, giving one row per CDR3 protein. Among some 93,000 distinct CDR3 sequences listed, about 8.6% were seen once. Sequencing was carried out using whole blood. Every receptor here comes from a female donor in good health. Some clones in this sample may be carry-over from other donors' samples.

This clonotype was counted many times. V is TRBV20-1 and J is TRBJ2-3; either TRBD1 or TRBD2 may fit D (6 bases each). V lost 2 bases and J 2 bases, leaving 11 bases between the germline ends. Germline CDR1 is DFQATT and CDR2 is SNEGSKA (reference sequence). The CDR3 has 14 amino acids. CDR3 sequence reads: CSARRGGITDTQYF. DNA for the CDR3: TGCAGTGCTAGAAGAGGGGGGATCACAGATACGCAGTATTTT.

This chain joins TRBV19 and TRBJ1-5; 7 nucleotides line up with TRBD1. Germline V gene sequence: CDR1 LNHDA, CDR2 SQIVND (reference sequence). Trimming at V came to 4 bases and at J to 5 bases, leaving 8 bases not matched to a gene. The CDR3 extends over 15 amino acids. As DNA, the CDR3 is TGTGCCAGTAGTAGTCCGGGACAGTCAGATCAGCCCCAGCATTTT. Protein sequence: CASSSPGQSDQPQHF.

The J gene is TRBJ2-7, the V gene TRBV19; 9 bases map to TRBD1. Germline CDR1 LNHDA, CDR2 SQIVND (reference sequence). Trimming took 5 bases from V and 7 from J; bases not matched to a gene: 15. This CDR3 has 16 residues. This CDR3 reads CASSAGTGNPVEEQYF. CDR3 in DNA: TGTGCCAGTAGTGCCGGGACAGGGAACCCTGTTGAGGAGCAGTACTTC. Drawing the rest from reference TRBV19 and TRBJ2-7, the complete variable domain is DGGITQSPKYLFRKEGQNVTLSCEQNLNHDAMYWYRQDPGQGLRLIYYSQIVNDFQKGDIAEGYSVSREKKESFPLTVTSAQKNPTAFYLCASSAGTGNPVEEQYFGPGTRLTVT.

As concerns this clonotype: Sequence at one end of the junction differs from germline and may be a read error. In DNA, the CDR3 is TGTGCCAGCAGTTCGACAGGGGGCGGATACACTGAAGCTATCTTT. Translation gives CASSSTGGGYTEAIF. The V and J genes are TRBV28 and TRBJ1-1; TRBD1 matches 10 bases. The V gene's germline CDR1 is MDHEN and CDR2 SYDVKM. CDR3 length: 15 residues.

Many counts were recorded for this clonotype. CDR3 region: CASSERDSLLRTYNEQFF. The DNA of the CDR3 is TGTGCCAGCAGCGAGCGGGACTCCCTCCTTCGCACCTACAATGAGCAGTTCTTC. The chain joins TRBV11-2 to TRBJ2-1, with 7 bases fitting TRBD2. Trimming at V came to 5 bases and at J to 2 bases, leaving 15 bases not matched to a gene. CDR3 size: 18 residues. Germline CDR1 and CDR2: SGHAT and FQNNGV.

This clonotype occurred many times. This sequence joins TRBV4-1 and TRBJ2-7; 7 bases match TRBD1. The length of the CDR3 is 15 residues. Germline CDR1 MGHRA, CDR2 YSYEKL. Unmatched junction bases numbered 9, after V lost 4 bases and J lost 3 bases. The CDR3 sequence: CASSLAGTVHYEQYF. CDR3 nucleotide sequence: TGCGCCAGCAGCCTAGCCGGGACAGTACACTACGAGCAGTACTTC.

There are a few counts of this clonotype. One end of the junction does not line up with germline, which may come from a read error. V is TRBV27 and J is TRBJ2-7; no clear D gene. CDR1 and CDR2 from the germline V gene are MNHEY and SMNVEV (reference sequence). The CDR3 sequence is 12 residues long. CDR3 nucleotides: TGTGTCAGCCAGTCCCTGGCTTTCGAGCAGTACTTC. Residues: CVSQSLAFEQYF.

The chain joins TRBV7-2 to TRBJ1-4; unclear D gene. Germline CDR1 reads SGHTA; CDR2 reads FQGNSA. The CDR3 is made up of 12 amino acids. The V end was cut by 4 bases, the J end by 4 bases, with 4 bases between. The CDR3 DNA follows: TGTGCCAGCAGCTCCTTTAATGAAAAACTGTTTTTT. Translated, it gives CASSSFNEKLFF. Filled out from reference TRBV7-2 and TRBJ1-4, the complete variable domain reads GAGVSQSPSNKVTEKGKDVELRCDPISGHTALYWYRQSLGQGLEFLIYFQGNSAPDKSGLPSDRFSAERTGGSVSTLTIQRTQQEDSAVYLCASSSFNEKLFFGSGTQLSVL.

This clonotype was counted ten times or more. The chain joins TRBV6-1 to TRBJ2-7; 9 bases fit TRBD2. This CDR3 has 15 amino acids. CDR1 and CDR2 from the germline V gene are MNHNS and SASEGT. The V and J ends lost 3 bases and 5 bases, in that order; junction bases with no gene match: 8. Written as DNA, the CDR3 is TGTGCCAGCAGTGATATTAGCGGGAGTAGTAACGAGCAGTACTTC. It yields the protein CASSDISGSSNEQYF.

The chain couples TRBV7-2 to TRBJ1-3; D is unresolved. The CDR3 is 12 residues long. The germline V gene encodes CDR1 SGHTA and CDR2 FQGNSA. Trimming stripped 0 bases from V and 8 bases from J, with 5 bases between. CDR3 nucleotide sequence: TGTGCCAGCAGCTTAGCGGACTACACCATATATTTT. This sequence encodes CASSLADYTIYF. The entire variable domain, with the rest obtained from reference TRBV7-2 and TRBJ1-3, is as follows: GAGVSQSPSNKVTEKGKDVELRCDPISGHTALYWYRQSLGQGLEFLIYFQGNSAPDKSGLPSDRFSAERTGGSVSTLTIQRTQQEDSAVYLCASSLADYTIYFGEGSWLTVV.

V is TRBV6-2 or TRBV6-3 and J is TRBJ1-5, with no clear D. Trimming removed 5 bases at V and 1 base at J, with 12 bases between. The germline CDR1 and CDR2 sequences are MNHEY and SVGEGT. This CDR3 has 15 residues. In DNA form, the CDR3 reads TGTGCCAGCAGTCTAGCGACCGGGAGCAATCAGCCCCAGCATTTT. This codes for CASSLATGSNQPQHF.

In this sample, this clonotype turned up a few times. The gene calls are TRBV27 and TRBJ2-1, with 8 bases identical to TRBD2. Germline-derived CDR1 and CDR2 are MNHEY and SMNVEV (reference sequence). This CDR3 has 16 residues. Unmatched junction bases numbered 10, after V lost 5 bases and J lost 4 bases. Here the CDR3 reads CASSPTSGLRYNEQFF. CDR3 DNA: TGTGCCAGCAGTCCTACTAGCGGACTCCGGTACAATGAGCAGTTCTTC.

This clonotype occurred a few times. This chain uses TRBV6-5 with TRBJ2-5, with 9 bases matching TRBD1. Germline V CDR1 and CDR2: MNHEY, SVGAGI. CDR3 length equals 13 residues. Trimming removed 6 bases from V and 4 bases from J; junction bases left unmatched: 3. DNA for the CDR3: TGTGCCAGCAGCTTGACAGGGGGAGAGACCCAGTACTTC. Translating gives CASSLTGGETQYF.

This clonotype came up once. The chain uses TRBV30 and TRBJ1-1; TRBD1 might be the D (6 bases). The CDR3 totals 14 residues. The V gene lost 2 bases and the J gene lost 7 bases, with 17 bases spanning the gap. Germline CDR1 is GTSNPN and CDR2 is SVGIG (reference sequence). The CDR3, as DNA: TGTGCCTGGAGTCTACGCAGGGGTTATGGTGAAGCTTTCTTT. It encodes CAWSLRRGYGEAFF.

This clonotype turned up a few times. The chain is built from TRBV5-1 and TRBJ1-1; D remains ambiguous. Germline CDR1 SGHRS, CDR2 YFSETQ. V lost 8 bases and J 4 bases, leaving 18 bases between the germline ends. The CDR3 is made up of 14 amino acids. The CDR3 DNA reads as TGCGCCAGTCGCCCGTCAGTGGAAGGCACTGAAGCTTTCTTT. It codes for CASRPSVEGTEAFF.

This clonotype was found a few times. V gene TRBV5-5 combines with J gene TRBJ2-7; no clear D gene. The CDR3 consists of 14 residues. Germline V gene data show CDR1 as SGHKS and CDR2 as YYEKEE (reference sequence). Trimming shortened V by 1 base and J by 5 bases, and 13 bases separated the two germline ends. This chain's CDR3 is CASSLRLLSDEQYF. The CDR3 DNA sequence: TGTGCCAGCAGCTTGCGCTTACTGTCGGACGAGCAGTACTTC.

This clonotype showed up many times. The CDR3 sequence: CASSSGLGDTQYF. CDR3 coding DNA: TGTGCCAGCAGCTCAGGACTAGGAGATACGCAGTATTTT. The chain is built from TRBV7-6 and TRBJ2-3; 7 bases are shared with TRBD2. The CDR3 is made up of 13 amino acids. From germline, CDR1 is SGHVS and CDR2 FNYEAQ. The V segment lost 4 bases and the J segment 5 bases; nucleotides outside the gene matches: 3.

The rearrangement joins TRBV20-1 to TRBJ1-5; D might be TRBD1 (5 bases). Germline V gene sequence: CDR1 DFQATT, CDR2 SNEGSKA (reference sequence). The CDR3 contains 13 residues. V was trimmed by 4 bases and J by 7 bases, leaving 14 bases between them. The CDR3 coding sequence is TGCAGTGCTATGCCAGGGCAGGGACAGCCCCAGCATTTT. It translates to CSAMPGQGQPQHF.

In this sample, this clonotype turned up many times. The rearrangement joins TRBV20-1 to TRBJ1-1; possible D gene TRBD1, 5 bases. CDR3 length equals 13 residues. Per the germline V gene, CDR1 is DFQATT and CDR2 is SNEGSKA (reference sequence). Between the trimmed V and J ends, which lost 5 bases and 0 bases, there was a span of 10 bases. The CDR3 region is CSAAGIMNTEAFF. The CDR3 nucleotides are TGCAGTGCTGCAGGGATCATGAACACTGAAGCTTTCTTT.

The genes are TRBV12-3 or TRBV12-4 and TRBJ1-1; weak D call: TRBD1 (5 bases). The CDR3 extends over 15 amino acids. V shed 6 bases and J shed 4 bases, with 18 bases lying between them. CDR3 region: CASRFSGGRSTEAFF. CDR3 bases: TGTGCCAGCAGATTTTCGGGGGGGAGGTCCACTGAAGCTTTCTTT.

This clonotype was observed many times. The chain employs TRBV2 and TRBJ1-5; 7 bases match TRBD1. V lost 4 bases to trimming and J lost 4 bases; unmatched junction nucleotides: 1. CDR1 is SNHLY and CDR2 is FYNNEI in the germline V gene. The CDR3 length is 13 residues. The CDR3: CASSVQGNQPQHF. The CDR3, as DNA: TGTGCCAGCAGTGTACAGGGGAATCAGCCCCAGCATTTT.

The J gene is TRBJ2-6, the V gene TRBV12-3 or TRBV12-4; D call uncertain. Trimming took 0 bases from V and 12 from J, leaving 15 bases between them. CDR3 length: 15 residues. CDR3: CASSLAPDGVGVLTF. The CDR3 coding sequence is TGTGCCAGCAGTTTAGCCCCTGACGGCGTTGGCGTCCTGACTTTC.

With regard to this clonotype: A junction boundary mismatches the germline segment, possibly from a read error. The rearrangement joins TRBV5-1 to TRBJ2-1; 8 bases map to TRBD1. The CDR3 spans 15 residues. CDR1 is SGHRS, CDR2 YFSETQ, per germline. The CDR3 spells CASSLAWTGYNKQFF. CDR3 in DNA: TGCGCCAGCAGCTTGGCGTGGACAGGGTACAATAAGCAGTTCTTC.

Ten or more counts support this clonotype. V usage is TRBV12-3 or TRBV12-4 and J usage is TRBJ1-6; D not resolved. CDR3 length: 14 amino acids. Deletions cut 3 bases from V and 8 bases from J, with 11 bases between. The CDR3 spells CASSFSGRDSPLHF. In DNA form, the CDR3 reads TGTGCCAGCAGTTTTTCGGGCAGAGATTCACCCCTCCACTTT.

The CDR3 DNA reads TGTGCCAGCAGCTTACGGTACAGCGGCACAGATACGCAGTATTTT. This codes for CASSLRYSGTDTQYF. V usage is TRBV7-2 and J usage is TRBJ2-3; D gene unclear. The CDR3 runs to 15 residues. Trimming took off 2 bases at V and 1 base at J, with 10 bases between the two ends. Per germline, CDR1 SGHTA and CDR2 FQGNSA.

This clonotype showed up many times. This chain joins TRBV20-1 and TRBJ2-5, with D possibly being TRBD1 (6 bases). The germline CDR1 and CDR2 sequences are DFQATT and SNEGSKA (reference sequence). The CDR3 is made up of 13 amino acids. V gave up 3 bases and J gave up 0 bases, with 8 bases separating them. CDR3 sequence (DNA): TGCAGTGCTAGGCAGGGGTACCAAGAGACCCAGTACTTC. Protein product: CSARQGYQETQYF.

The V gene is TRBV6-2 or TRBV6-3, the J gene TRBJ2-7; 8 bases are shared with TRBD2. J lost 3 bases, V lost 4 bases, and 8 bases had no gene match. CDR1 is MNHEY, CDR2 SVGEGT, per germline. The CDR3 loop spans 15 amino acids. The CDR3 nucleotides read TGTGCCAGCAGTTCACCCTTAGCGGGAATCTACGAGCAGTACTTC. This encodes CASSSPLAGIYEQYF.